Listed below are T cell receptor beta chains from one sample, sequenced in a study of blood T cells in healthy people across ages. TCRdb reprocessed the 5' RACE reads via MiXCR and lists one record per CDR3 protein. The table includes some 780,000 distinct CDR3 sequences, about 61% detected once. What was sequenced was blood. The receptors come from a middle-aged man in good health. Both conserved end residues are part of each CDR3. The order of the fields is D gene, CDR3 length, clone size, J gene, V gene, CDR3 protein, CDR3 DNA. A D gene is named only where the DNA matches it firmly. Where a row states a size, it is once, few, many or the class of an expanded clone; other rows omit it.

d_gene: -; len: 14; abundance: -; j_gene: TRBJ1-2; v_gene: TRBV2; CDR3aa: CASTNPGQMYGYTF; CDR3nt: TGTGCCAGCACAAACCCCGGACAGATGTATGGCTACACCTTC
d_gene: -; len: 17; abundance: -; j_gene: TRBJ2-5; v_gene: TRBV9; CDR3aa: CASSVAPGQVGGETQYF; CDR3nt: TGTGCCAGCAGCGTAGCCCCGGGGCAGGTTGGCGGAGAGACCCAGTACTTC
d_gene: -; len: 17; abundance: -; j_gene: TRBJ2-5; v_gene: TRBV9; CDR3aa: CASSVGFERVVGETQYF; CDR3nt: TGTGCCAGCAGCGTAGGTTTCGAGAGAGTTGTTGGGGAGACCCAGTACTTC
d_gene: -; len: 15; abundance: -; j_gene: TRBJ1-1; v_gene: TRBV10-3; CDR3aa: CAISDLREGGTEAFF; CDR3nt: TGTGCCATCAGTGACCTAAGGGAGGGGGGCACTGAAGCTTTCTTT
d_gene: -; len: 13; abundance: few; j_gene: TRBJ1-5; v_gene: TRBV6-4; CDR3aa: CASSEDRNQPQHF; CDR3nt: TGTGCCAGCAGTGAGGACAGAAATCAGCCCCAGCATTTT
d_gene: -; len: 15; abundance: -; j_gene: TRBJ1-5; v_gene: TRBV5-6; CDR3aa: CASSLGLRENQPQHF; CDR3nt: TGTGCCAGCAGCTTGGGGTTAAGGGAGAATCAGCCCCAGCATTTT
d_gene: -; len: 14; abundance: -; j_gene: TRBJ1-6; v_gene: TRBV27; CDR3aa: CASSFDGINSPLHF; CDR3nt: TGTGCCAGCAGTTTCGACGGGATTAATTCACCCCTCCACTTT
d_gene: TRBD2; len: 16; abundance: once; j_gene: TRBJ2-5; v_gene: TRBV5-1; CDR3aa: CASSLTSGGYGETQYF; CDR3nt: TGCGCCAGCAGCCTTACCAGCGGGGGTTATGGAGAGACCCAGTACTTC
d_gene: -; len: 13; abundance: -; j_gene: TRBJ2-5; v_gene: TRBV28; CDR3aa: CASSYVGQETQYF; CDR3nt: TGTGCCAGCAGTTATGTGGGGCAAGAGACCCAGTACTTC
d_gene: -; len: 13; abundance: few; j_gene: TRBJ1-2; v_gene: TRBV2; CDR3aa: CASSSEERYGYTF; CDR3nt: TGTGCCAGCAGTTCGGAGGAGCGATATGGCTACACCTTC
d_gene: TRBD1; len: 17; abundance: -; j_gene: TRBJ1-4; v_gene: TRBV7-9; CDR3aa: CASSFGQGIATNEKLFF; CDR3nt: TGTGCCAGCAGCTTCGGACAGGGGATTGCAACTAATGAAAAACTGTTTTTT
d_gene: -; len: 13; abundance: -; j_gene: TRBJ2-5; v_gene: TRBV6-6; CDR3aa: CASSSGNRETQYF; CDR3nt: TGTGCCAGCAGTTCCGGGAATAGGGAGACCCAGTACTTC
d_gene: -; len: 15; abundance: -; j_gene: TRBJ2-7; v_gene: TRBV5-5; CDR3aa: CASSLPRSSSYEQYF; CDR3nt: TGTGCCAGCAGCTTGCCAAGGAGTAGCTCCTACGAGCAGTACTTC
d_gene: TRBD2; len: 17; abundance: -; j_gene: TRBJ2-5; v_gene: TRBV12-3/TRBV12-4; CDR3aa: CASSLRLADHHLETQYF; CDR3nt: TGTGCCAGCAGTCTCAGACTAGCGGACCACCACCTGGAGACCCAGTACTTC
d_gene: -; len: 17; abundance: -; j_gene: TRBJ2-3; v_gene: TRBV7-8; CDR3aa: CASSEWGRFQNTDTQYF; CDR3nt: TGTGCCAGCAGCGAGTGGGGACGATTCCAAAACACAGATACGCAGTATTTT
d_gene: -; len: 13; abundance: -; j_gene: TRBJ1-4; v_gene: TRBV10-3; CDR3aa: CAISESTEEKLFF; CDR3nt: TGTGCCATCAGTGAGTCGACGGAGGAGAAACTGTTTTTT
d_gene: TRBD1; len: 16; abundance: -; j_gene: TRBJ2-3; v_gene: TRBV5-1; CDR3aa: CASSQRQGASTDTQYF; CDR3nt: TGCGCCAGCAGCCAAAGACAGGGGGCGAGCACAGATACGCAGTATTTT
d_gene: TRBD2; len: 12; abundance: few; j_gene: TRBJ2-7; v_gene: TRBV7-9; CDR3aa: CASSLGAGERYF; CDR3nt: TGTGCCAGCAGCTTAGGTGCGGGAGAAAGGTACTTC
d_gene: -; len: 14; abundance: -; j_gene: TRBJ2-5; v_gene: TRBV12-3/TRBV12-4; CDR3aa: CASSEQGIIETQYF; CDR3nt: TGTGCCAGCAGCGAACAGGGAATAATAGAGACCCAGTACTTC
d_gene: TRBD2; len: 16; abundance: many; j_gene: TRBJ2-2; v_gene: TRBV20-1; CDR3aa: CSAREFSGGDTGELFF; CDR3nt: TGCAGTGCTAGAGAGTTCAGCGGGGGGGACACCGGGGAGCTGTTTTTT
d_gene: -; len: 12; abundance: few; j_gene: TRBJ2-3; v_gene: TRBV24-1; CDR3aa: CATSDFGDTQYF; CDR3nt: TGTGCCACCAGTGATTTTGGAGATACGCAGTATTTT
d_gene: -; len: 13; abundance: -; j_gene: TRBJ2-1; v_gene: TRBV5-1; CDR3aa: CASSSQGTNEQFF; CDR3nt: TGCGCCAGCAGCTCCCAAGGGACCAATGAGCAGTTCTTC
d_gene: -; len: 13; abundance: -; j_gene: TRBJ1-2; v_gene: TRBV12-3/TRBV12-4; CDR3aa: CASRGDGDYGYTF; CDR3nt: TGTGCCAGCAGAGGCGACGGAGACTATGGCTACACCTTC
d_gene: -; len: 11; abundance: -; j_gene: TRBJ2-3; v_gene: TRBV24-1; CDR3aa: CATSGGNTQYF; CDR3nt: TGTGCCACCAGTGGGGGGAATACGCAGTATTTT
d_gene: TRBD2; len: 13; abundance: -; j_gene: TRBJ2-7; v_gene: TRBV4-2; CDR3aa: CASSLLAGVEQYF; CDR3nt: TGTGCCAGCAGCCTACTAGCGGGAGTCGAGCAGTACTTC
d_gene: TRBD2; len: 14; abundance: -; j_gene: TRBJ2-3; v_gene: TRBV11-2; CDR3aa: CASSLVRETDTQYF; CDR3nt: TGTGCCAGCAGCTTAGTGCGGGAGACAGATACGCAGTATTTT
d_gene: -; len: 15; abundance: -; j_gene: TRBJ2-5; v_gene: TRBV7-8; CDR3aa: CASSTTPGTWVTQYF; CDR3nt: TGTGCCAGCAGTACCACACCGGGGACATGGGTGACCCAGTACTTC
d_gene: -; len: 14; abundance: few; j_gene: TRBJ2-3; v_gene: TRBV11-2; CDR3aa: CASSLDGASHTQYF; CDR3nt: TGTGCCAGCAGCTTAGATGGAGCCTCCCATACGCAGTATTTT
d_gene: TRBD2; len: 14; abundance: -; j_gene: TRBJ2-7; v_gene: TRBV20-1; CDR3aa: CSAPGTSGSYEQYF; CDR3nt: TGCAGTGCACCCGGGACTAGCGGGTCCTACGAGCAGTACTTC
d_gene: TRBD2; len: 17; abundance: few; j_gene: TRBJ2-3; v_gene: TRBV5-1; CDR3aa: CASSLGVGLAVADTQYF; CDR3nt: TGCGCCAGCAGCTTGGGGGTCGGACTAGCGGTGGCAGATACGCAGTATTTT
d_gene: TRBD1; len: 15; abundance: -; j_gene: TRBJ2-7; v_gene: TRBV4-1; CDR3aa: CASSQEEGQGSEQYF; CDR3nt: TGCGCCAGCAGCCAAGAAGAAGGACAGGGATCCGAGCAGTACTTC
d_gene: -; len: 16; abundance: -; j_gene: TRBJ2-2; v_gene: TRBV12-3/TRBV12-4; CDR3aa: CASTVDYRVNTGELFF; CDR3nt: TGTGCCAGCACCGTCGACTATAGGGTAAACACCGGGGAGCTGTTTTTT
d_gene: TRBD2; len: 17; abundance: few; j_gene: TRBJ2-3; v_gene: TRBV3-1; CDR3aa: CASSRRTSGTSTDTQYF; CDR3nt: TGTGCCAGCAGCCGGAGGACTAGCGGGACTAGCACAGATACGCAGTATTTT
d_gene: -; len: 15; abundance: -; j_gene: TRBJ2-5; v_gene: TRBV12-3/TRBV12-4; CDR3aa: CASSPGGGGPETQYF; CDR3nt: TGTGCCAGCAGCCCCGGGGGTGGGGGTCCAGAGACCCAGTACTTC
d_gene: TRBD1; len: 12; abundance: -; j_gene: TRBJ2-7; v_gene: TRBV20-1; CDR3aa: CSARQGAYEQYF; CDR3nt: TGCAGTGCTAGGCAGGGGGCCTACGAGCAGTACTTC
d_gene: -; len: 13; abundance: -; j_gene: TRBJ2-7; v_gene: TRBV12-3/TRBV12-4; CDR3aa: CASSLGPEREQYF; CDR3nt: TGTGCCAGCAGTTTAGGGCCTGAAAGAGAGCAGTACTTC
d_gene: TRBD2; len: 15; abundance: -; j_gene: TRBJ2-1; v_gene: TRBV4-1; CDR3aa: CASSRSSGRTNEQFF; CDR3nt: TGCGCCAGCAGTCGATCCAGCGGGAGGACCAATGAGCAGTTCTTC
d_gene: TRBD1; len: 15; abundance: -; j_gene: TRBJ2-7; v_gene: TRBV11-2; CDR3aa: CASSPGTGWANEQYF; CDR3nt: TGTGCTAGCAGCCCAGGGACAGGCTGGGCGAATGAGCAGTACTTC